The 24 T cell receptor beta chains listed next were all sequenced from one sample in a study of OX40 agonist ivuxolimab in advanced cancers. Repertoires were generated with immunoSEQ multiplex PCR, while TCRdb's copy carries only in-frame clones and drops some. Among tens of thousands of clones, approximately 84% were seen once, and the ten largest hold about 0.4%. The input for sequencing was CD4+ or CD8+ T cells sorted from blood, taken in a trial of the OX40 agonist ivuxolimab. These receptors were taken from an adult with an advanced solid tumor such as melanoma, head and neck, liver or kidney cancer.

The CDR3 reads CASSSRRRNTGELFF. CDR3 bases: TGTGCCAGCAGTTCTAGACGACGGAACACCGGGGAGCTGTTTTTT. The chain has TRBV6-5 and TRBJ2-2; no clear D. The V gene lost 4 bases and the J gene lost 1 base, with 10 bases spanning the gap. From germline, CDR1 is MNHEY and CDR2 SVGAGI. This CDR3 has 15 residues.

The gene calls are TRBV28 and TRBJ1-2; 7 bases line up with TRBD1. The CDR3 runs 19 residues. In germline, CDR1 is MDHEN, CDR2 SYDVKM. The trim removed 6 bases at V and 5 bases at J, leaving 24 bases unmatched. The CDR3 DNA follows: TGTGCCAGCAGCTATACCAAACCACCGGACAGGCTAAGGGGATATGGCTACACCTTC. Its protein is CASSYTKPPDRLRGYGYTF.

This chain connects TRBV7-9 to TRBJ2-3, with 9 bases matching TRBD2. The junction had 11 bases not matched to a gene; V was cut back by 4 bases and J by 3 bases. The CDR3 runs 17 residues. Germline loops: CDR1 SEHNR, CDR2 FQNEAQ (reference sequence). The CDR3 loop reads CASSSNGAGGDTDTQYF. CDR3 coding DNA: TGTGCCAGCAGCTCAAACGGAGCGGGGGGAGATACAGATACGCAGTATTTT.

The chain recombines TRBV5-1 with TRBJ1-1; no clear D. This CDR3 has 13 residues. The V end lost 0 bases, the J end lost 2 bases, and 5 bases lay between the germline ends. The V gene's germline CDR1 is SGHRS and CDR2 YFSETQ. The CDR3 protein is CASSLEPNTEAFF. The CDR3 DNA reads TGCGCCAGCAGCTTGGAGCCTAACACTGAAGCTTTCTTT.

The chain uses TRBV5-1 and TRBJ2-2, with D perhaps matching TRBD1 or TRBD2 (5 bases each). Germline CDR1 is SGHRS and CDR2 is YFSETQ. Trimming took 4 bases from V and 6 from J, leaving 13 bases between them. CDR3 length equals 14 residues. The CDR3, as DNA: TGCGCCAGCAGCGGAACGGGACGCCCCGGGGAGCTGTTTTTT. Translating it yields CASSGTGRPGELFF.

The J gene is TRBJ2-2, the V gene TRBV5-1; D gene ambiguous. Trimming pared 1 base from V and 0 bases from J, leaving 7 bases between. This CDR3 has 15 amino acids. Looked up from germline, CDR1 is SGHRS and CDR2 is YFSETQ. The CDR3 DNA reads as TGCGCCAGCAGCTTGTTTACAGCGAACACCGGGGAGCTGTTTTTT. It yields the protein CASSLFTANTGELFF.

This chain links TRBV11-1 with TRBJ2-7, with a weak D call TRBD2 (6 bases). Deletions cut 5 bases from V and 2 bases from J, with 16 bases between. The germline gives CDR1 SGHAT, CDR2 FQDESV (reference sequence). The CDR3 runs to 15 residues. CDR3 nucleotides: TGTGCCAGCAGCCTAGGGGCTCGGGGGACCTACGAGCAGTACTTC. It is translated as CASSLGARGTYEQYF.

The rearrangement uses TRBV14 and TRBJ1-6; D remains ambiguous. There are 14 residues in the CDR3. In germline, CDR1 is SGHDN, CDR2 FVKESK. V was pared by 7 bases and J by 6 bases, with 13 bases between. This CDR3 is CASKQLEANSPLHF. The CDR3 bases are TGTGCCAGCAAACAATTAGAGGCTAATTCACCCCTCCACTTT.

On this clone itself: This CDR3 is also generated by other DNA sequences in the sample. The genes are TRBV27 and TRBJ2-7; the match to TRBD2 covers 12 bases. The trim removed 3 bases at V and 1 base at J, leaving 7 bases unmatched. Germline CDR1 and CDR2: MNHEY and SMNVEV (reference sequence). CDR3 length: 17 amino acids. The CDR3 region is CASSFGTSGLSSYEQYF. In DNA form, the CDR3 reads TGTGCCAGCAGTTTTGGGACTAGCGGGTTGAGTTCCTACGAGCAGTACTTC.

The table lists this clone with a count of one. The identical CDR3 is also encoded by other nucleotide sequences in the sample. The chain couples TRBV5-1 to TRBJ1-5, with D possibly being TRBD1 (5 bases). In germline, CDR1 is SGHRS, CDR2 YFSETQ. The CDR3 covers 15 residues. V gave up 0 bases and J gave up 1 base, with 8 bases separating them. In DNA, the CDR3 is TGCGCCAGCAGCTTGGGCGACAGCAGCAATCAGCCCCAGCATTTT. Its translation: CASSLGDSSNQPQHF.

The chain links TRBV6-1 to TRBJ2-7, with D possibly matching TRBD1 (7 bases). Germline assignment: CDR1 MNHNS and CDR2 SASEGT. This CDR3 has 14 residues. Trimming left V 3 bases short and J 9 bases short, with 18 bases between. CDR3 nucleotide sequence: TGTGCCAGCAGTGATACCCAGGGGGGCACTGGGCAGTACGTC. Its protein product is CASSDTQGGTGQYV.

For this clone: This likely comes from a read error, as the CDR3 has no conserved phenylalanine or tryptophan at its end. The DNA is left out, because the CDR3 cannot be placed on it with certainty; the CDR3 is given as TCRdb lists it. The chain recombines TRBV28 with TRBJ1-2; TRBD1, the D gene given by the table, was not confirmed from the DNA. Termini included, the CDR3 measures 13 amino acids. Germline V lookup: CDR1 MDHEN, CDR2 SYDVKM. This CDR3 is CASRTGQGAPRTL.

V and J are TRBV6-5 and TRBJ2-1; 9 bases are shared with TRBD2. CDR3 size: 14 residues. The V segment lost 5 bases and the J segment 10 bases; nucleotides outside the gene matches: 9. The V gene's germline CDR1 is MNHEY and CDR2 SVGAGI. This chain's CDR3 is CASSRRAGGGEQFF. The DNA of the CDR3 is TGTGCCAGCAGTCGACGAGCGGGAGGTGGGGAGCAGTTCTTC.

The table lists this clone with a count of one. The chain uses TRBV19 and TRBJ1-3; maybe TRBD1 (5 bases). CDR1 is LNHDA and CDR2 is SQIVND in the germline V gene (reference sequence). The V end lost 3 bases, the J end lost 0 bases, and 18 bases lay between the germline ends. CDR3 length: 18 residues. The CDR3 is CASSIFGKQEYSGNTIYF. DNA of the CDR3: TGTGCCAGTAGTATTTTCGGCAAACAGGAATACTCTGGAAACACCATATATTTT.

The rearrangement joins TRBV7-9 to TRBJ2-3; the D gene is possibly TRBD2 (5 bases). This CDR3 has 16 residues. V was shortened by 4 bases and J by 4 bases, with 18 bases between the two germline ends. Germline V lookup: CDR1 SEHNR, CDR2 FQNEAQ (reference sequence). CDR3 amino acids: CASSYTGNPWADTQYF. As DNA, the CDR3 is TGTGCCAGCAGCTACACGGGGAACCCCTGGGCAGATACGCAGTATTTT.

V usage is TRBV5-8 and J usage is TRBJ1-6; 7 bases line up with TRBD1. The CDR3 has 15 amino acids. V dropped 4 bases and J dropped 3; count of bases not matched to a gene: 4. The germline CDR1 and CDR2 sequences are SGHTS and YDEGEE. CDR3 sequence: CASSRGQYYNSPLHF. As DNA, the CDR3 is TGTGCCAGCAGCAGGGGACAGTACTATAATTCACCCCTCCACTTT.

The chain uses TRBV11-2 and TRBJ2-1, with D perhaps TRBD2 (5 bases). The V end lost 0 bases, the J end lost 1 base, and 13 bases lay between the germline ends. Germline CDR1 and CDR2: SGHAT and FQNNGV. This CDR3 has 17 amino acids. This CDR3 reads CASSLDRVGISYNEQFF. In DNA form, the CDR3 reads TGTGCCAGCAGCTTAGATCGGGTCGGGATTTCCTACAATGAGCAGTTCTTC.

The sample holds a few counts of this clone. This chain joins TRBV4-1 and TRBJ2-4, with 12 nucleotides matching TRBD2. CDR1 MGHRA and CDR2 YSYEKL come from the germline V gene. V shed 5 bases and J 5 bases; nucleotides not matched to a gene: 4. The CDR3 is 15 amino acids. CDR3 amino acids: CASSTRLAGENIQYF. In nucleotides, the CDR3 is TGCGCCAGCAGCACCAGACTAGCGGGGGAAAACATTCAGTACTTC.

V and J are TRBV30 and TRBJ2-5, with TRBD2 as a possible D gene (6 bases). The germline CDR1 and CDR2 sequences are GTSNPN and SVGIG (reference sequence). The CDR3 is made up of 15 amino acids. Trimming pared 3 bases from V and 3 bases from J, leaving 17 bases between. CDR3 in amino acids: CAWRGWRGQEETQYF. DNA of the CDR3: TGTGCCTGGAGAGGTTGGAGGGGTCAGGAAGAGACCCAGTACTTC.

V gene TRBV7-2 combines with J gene TRBJ2-7; 9 positions agree with TRBD1. CDR3 size: 13 residues. Trimming at V came to 6 bases and at J to 7 bases, leaving 7 bases not matched to a gene. Germline loops: CDR1 SGHTA, CDR2 FQGNSA. The CDR3 here is CASRSTGGGEQYF. CDR3 DNA sequence: TGTGCCAGCAGGTCAACAGGGGGCGGAGAGCAGTACTTC.

The chain links TRBV5-6 to TRBJ2-5; D is perhaps TRBD2 (6 bases). CDR1 is SGHDT, CDR2 YYEEEE, per germline. Trimming took off 6 bases at V and 3 bases at J, with 15 bases between the two ends. The CDR3 length is 14 residues. The CDR3 DNA follows: TGTGCCAGCACAACATATGGCGGGGAAGAGACCCAGTACTTC. It encodes CASTTYGGEETQYF.

V is TRBV9 and J is TRBJ1-1; D may be TRBD1 (5 bases). This CDR3 spans 15 amino acids. V was cut by 4 bases and J by 3 bases, with 16 bases left in between. Germline CDR1 reads SGDLS; CDR2 reads YYNGEE. The CDR3: CASSTRQMLDTEAFF. The CDR3 coding sequence is TGTGCCAGCAGCACCAGACAGATGTTGGACACTGAAGCTTTCTTT.

The chain combines TRBV10-3 with TRBJ1-1; D might be TRBD1 (5 bases). Germline loops: CDR1 ENHRY, CDR2 SYGVKD. The CDR3 covers 13 residues. Trimming pared 3 bases from V and 7 bases from J, leaving 12 bases between. CDR3 region: CAISEFRGVEAFF. The CDR3 DNA follows: TGTGCCATCAGTGAATTTAGGGGAGTTGAAGCTTTCTTT.

The J gene is TRBJ2-2, the V gene TRBV7-9; 8 bases agree with TRBD2. With 8 bases clipped from V and 3 bases from J, the junction kept 5 bases outside the gene matches. CDR3 size: 14 residues. CDR1 and CDR2 (germline): SEHNR, FQNEAQ (reference sequence). The CDR3 loop reads CASLGGAYTGELFF. In DNA, the CDR3 is TGTGCCAGCCTCGGGGGGGCGTACACCGGGGAGCTGTTTTTT.